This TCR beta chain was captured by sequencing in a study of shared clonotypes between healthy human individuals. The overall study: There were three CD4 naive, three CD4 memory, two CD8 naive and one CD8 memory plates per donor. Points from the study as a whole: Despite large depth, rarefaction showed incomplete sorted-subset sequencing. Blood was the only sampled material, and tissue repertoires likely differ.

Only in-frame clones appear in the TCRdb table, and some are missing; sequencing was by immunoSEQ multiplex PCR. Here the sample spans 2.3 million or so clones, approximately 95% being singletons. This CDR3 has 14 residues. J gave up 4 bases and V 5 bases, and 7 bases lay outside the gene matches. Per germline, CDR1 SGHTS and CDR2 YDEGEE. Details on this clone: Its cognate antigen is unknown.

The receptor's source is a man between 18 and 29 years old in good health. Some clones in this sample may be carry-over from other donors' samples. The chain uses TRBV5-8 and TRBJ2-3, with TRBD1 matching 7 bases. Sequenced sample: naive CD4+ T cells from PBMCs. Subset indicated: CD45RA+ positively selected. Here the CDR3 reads CASRQTGTADTQYF. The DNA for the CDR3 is TGTGCCAGCAGACAGACAGGGACCGCAGATACGCAGTATTTT.